This section outlines one T cell receptor beta chain sequence together with its context. The record originates from a study of blood T cell repertoires in COVID-19. Overall study: Whether acute or convalescent, the COVID-19 samples came from the United States, Italy and Spain. Sources were T cells, B-cell-depleted T cells, or PBMCs; the material itself was cDNA or gDNA.

The CDR3 has 13 residues. The V end was cut by 7 bases, the J end by 3 bases, with 13 bases between. Germline assignment: CDR1 MNHEY and CDR2 SVGAGI. Original analysis: Amplifying reference gene primers gave estimates of nucleated cell counts. Assay used: immunoSEQ multiplex PCR; TCRdb lists only in-frame clones, some missing. V and J calls and clone size come straight from that table; D and trimming were deduced from the DNA. The sample includes about 140,000 clones, around nine tenths seen only once; the top ten take about 9.4%. The V and J genes are TRBV6-5 and TRBJ2-7, with D perhaps TRBD1 (5 bases). The specimen sequenced was peripheral blood. The sequence came from a woman in her forties or fifties with active or convalescent COVID-19. The chain's CDR3 is CASMGLPFYEQYF. The CDR3 bases are TGTGCCAGCATGGGGCTTCCATTCTACGAGCAGTACTTC.